These 3 T cell receptor beta chains originate from one sample sequenced in a study of type 1 and type 2 diabetes patients. The PCR template was genomic DNA. Multiplex PCR with 30 forward and 13 reverse primers amplified the TCR beta CDR3. TCRdb called the multiplex PCR reads again in MiXCR, with one record for every CDR3 protein. This sample has about 250,000 distinct CDR3 sequences; more than 40% occur once, and the top ten carry approximately 15%. Source material: peripheral blood mononuclear cells (PBMCs). Receptors originate from a man aged 18 to 30 with type 2 diabetes.

The chain recombines TRBV6-2 or TRBV6-3 with TRBJ2-7; D may be TRBD1 (5 bases). Germline V CDR1 and CDR2: MNHEY, SVGEGT. The CDR3 loop spans 11 amino acids. V was clipped by 5 bases and J by 9 bases, with 11 bases between them. This CDR3 is CASSTGTGQYF. In DNA, the CDR3 is TGTGCCAGCAGTACAGGAACGGGGCAGTACTTC.

This sequence joins TRBV12-3 or TRBV12-4 and TRBJ2-2; 8 bases match TRBD2. Trimming took 3 bases from V and 5 from J; bases not matched to a gene: 2. The CDR3 loop spans 14 amino acids. In DNA, the CDR3 is TGTGCCAGCAGTTTCGGGGGGGTTACCGGGGAGCTGTTTTTT. Translating it yields CASSFGGVTGELFF.

The genes are TRBV9 and TRBJ1-1, with D possibly being TRBD1 (6 bases). Germline loops: CDR1 SGDLS, CDR2 YYNGEE. Trimming removed 2 bases at V and 5 bases at J, with 10 bases between. The CDR3 contains 13 residues. This CDR3 is CASSVGGRTEAFF. The CDR3 region has the DNA TGTGCCAGCAGCGTCGGGGGCCGAACTGAAGCTTTCTTT. Full variable domain (remainder filled in from reference TRBV9 and TRBJ1-1): DSGVTQTPKHLITATGQRVTLRCSPRSGDLSVYWYQQSLDQGLQFLIQYYNGEERAKGNILERFSAQQFPDLHSELNLSSLELGDSALYFCASSVGGRTEAFFGQGTRLTVV.